This T cell receptor (beta chain) was profiled in a study of blood T cell repertoires in COVID-19. Looked up from germline, CDR1 is MNHEY and CDR2 is SVGEGT. V was shortened by 6 bases and J by 1 base, with 15 bases between the two germline ends. This CDR3 has 16 amino acids. TCRdb's copy holds only in-frame clones and misses some; the assay was immunoSEQ multiplex PCR. The sample carries roughly 350,000 clones, 80% to 90% recorded once. The V and J genes are TRBV6-2 or TRBV6-3 and TRBJ2-2, with D possibly being TRBD1 (5 bases). The sample taken for sequencing was peripheral blood. The clonotype was recovered from a woman in her fifties or sixties with COVID-19, enrolled during active disease. The CDR3 DNA reads TGTGCCAGCAGCCCCCGACAGAATTGGAACACCGGGGAGCTGTTTTTT. This sequence encodes CASSPRQNWNTGELFF.